A selection of T cell receptor beta chains follows, all from one sample in a study of control samples from healthy donors and cancer patients. The repertoire was sequenced with immunoSEQ multiplex PCR; TCRdb's copy has only in-frame clones and lacks some. The data contain around 71,000 clones, approximately 89% of them singletons. Source material: PBMCs. Receptors were obtained from a woman aged 45 to 65 with head and neck cancer. Each CDR3 is given with its conserved first and last residue. D genes are given only for firm matches. Clone sizes are given selectively: once, few, many, or a class where the clone is expanded.

abundance	v_gene	j_gene	d_gene	CDR3nt	CDR3aa
.	TRBV5-4	TRBJ2-1	TRBD1	TGTGCCAGCAGCCGGGGACCACAGGGGTCCTACAATGAGCAGTTCTTC	CASSRGPQGSYNEQFF
once	TRBV6-5	TRBJ2-7	.	TGTGCCAGCACCGGAGTGAGTATCTCCTACGAGCAGTACTTC	CASTGVSISYEQYF
once	TRBV6-2/TRBV6-3	TRBJ1-3	TRBD1	TGTGCCAGCAGTCGACAGGGGCTTGGAAACACCATATATTTT	CASSRQGLGNTIYF
.	TRBV11-2	TRBJ1-1	TRBD1	TGTGCCACCGAGGGACAGCTGAACACTGAAGCTTTCTTT	CATEGQLNTEAFF
.	TRBV4-1	TRBJ1-1	.	TGCGCCCGCAGCCGGGTCGTGGCGGGGGTTGGCACTGAAGCTTTCTTT	CARSRVVAGVGTEAFF
.	TRBV19	TRBJ1-6	TRBD1	TGTGCCAGTAGTATTCCCCCAGGGGGATCCTATAATTCACCCCTCCACTTT	CASSIPPGGSYNSPLHF
.	TRBV4-1	TRBJ2-7	.	TGCGCCAGCAGCCTTATAATGGACAGTCAAAGGCACGAGCAGTACTTC	CASSLIMDSQRHEQYF
few	TRBV5-1	TRBJ1-3	TRBD1	TGCGCCAGCAGCCCCCAGGGGGGCGCTGGAAACACCATATATTTT	CASSPQGGAGNTIYF
.	TRBV10-1	TRBJ2-2	.	TGCGCCAGCAGTAGACTACGGAGCACCGGGGAGCTGTTTTTT	CASSRLRSTGELFF
once	TRBV28	TRBJ1-2	.	TGTGCCAGCAGCTCCCTAGGAGGCTACACCTTC	CASSSLGGYTF
.	TRBV5-1	TRBJ1-3	.	TGCGCCAGCAGCTTGGAATCCGCTGGAAACACCATATATTTT	CASSLESAGNTIYF
.	TRBV5-1	TRBJ2-2	TRBD2	TGCGCCAGCAGCTCCAAGCGGGGGGGCCGGAACACCGGGGAGCTGTTTTTT	CASSSKRGGRNTGELFF
.	TRBV19	TRBJ1-6	TRBD1	TGCGCCAGTAGTATATTGCCAATGACAGGGAAGAATTCACCCCTCCACTTT	CASSILPMTGKNSPLHF
.	TRBV9	TRBJ1-2	TRBD1	TGTGCCAGATTGGTTTGGGACAGGGAGGATAACTATGGCTACACCTTC	CARLVWDREDNYGYTF
.	TRBV6-4	TRBJ2-1	TRBD2	TGTGCCAGCAGTGACTCACCGAGCGGGGGTTTCGATGAGCAGTTCTTC	CASSDSPSGGFDEQFF
.	TRBV6-5	TRBJ2-3	.	TGTGCCAGCACCTTCAGGGCAGGGAGTGTAGATACGCAGTATTTT	CASTFRAGSVDTQYF
.	TRBV6-5	TRBJ2-7	TRBD2	TGTGCTGCGGGGGGTCCACCGGGCTACGAGCAGTACTTC	CAAGGPPGYEQYF
.	TRBV5-1	TRBJ2-3	.	TGCGCCAGCAGCCCCGGGACCCGGACCACAGATACGCAGTATTTT	CASSPGTRTTDTQYF
.	TRBV5-1	TRBJ2-5	.	TGCGCCAGCAGCTTGAATTCGGGGAACGGGGAGACCCAGTACTTC	CASSLNSGNGETQYF
.	TRBV7-2	TRBJ2-5	.	TGTGCCAGCAGCCAGGCAGGGCTTCTAAACACAGAGACCCAGTACTTC	CASSQAGLLNTETQYF
.	TRBV2	TRBJ1-1	.	TGTATGGCGAGGGACACTGAAGCTTTCTTT	CMARDTEAFF
few	TRBV2	TRBJ1-5	.	TGTGCCAGCAGTGAAGCCGACGATAGAGGCAATCAGCCCCAGCATTTT	CASSEADDRGNQPQHF
.	TRBV6-2/TRBV6-3	TRBJ1-1	.	TGTGCCAGCAGTTACTTAATTGCCAGTAAAGCTTTCTTT	CASSYLIASKAFF
.	TRBV5-4	TRBJ1-1	.	TGTGCCAGCAGCTTGGCGCGGCGAGTAGCCAGTCGGGAGAACACTGAAGCTTTCTTT	CASSLARRVASRENTEAFF
.	TRBV7-2	TRBJ2-5	.	TGTGCCAGCAGCCGGACAATGACAGTCTTCCAAGAGACCCAGTACTTC	CASSRTMTVFQETQYF
.	TRBV5-4	TRBJ2-3	.	TGTGCCAGCAGCATTCCGGGCCCGGCGGCCAGTACGCAGTATTTT	CASSIPGPAASTQYF
.	TRBV4-2	TRBJ2-7	.	TGTGCCAGCAGCCACTCAAGCGGTAGCTCCTACGAGCAGTACTTC	CASSHSSGSSYEQYF
once	TRBV19	TRBJ2-7	.	TGTGCCAGTAGTGCCGGGACGGGACCCGCCTACGAGCAGTACTTC	CASSAGTGPAYEQYF
.	TRBV6-6	TRBJ2-2	TRBD2	TGTGCCAGCAGTCGGACTAGCGGGGGGTCGAACACCGGGGAGCTGTTTTTT	CASSRTSGGSNTGELFF
.	TRBV19	TRBJ1-1	TRBD1	TGTGCCAGTAGTCCCCGGGACAGGCAGGTCACTGAAGCTTTCTTT	CASSPRDRQVTEAFF
.	TRBV12-5	TRBJ1-6	.	TGTGCTAGTGGTAGGCGGAGCTCCTATAATTCACCCCTCCACTTT	CASGRRSSYNSPLHF
.	TRBV27	TRBJ1-5	.	TGTGCCAGCAGTTATACGGGGGGCTATAGCAATCAGCCCCAGCATTTT	CASSYTGGYSNQPQHF
.	TRBV6-5	TRBJ2-2	TRBD2	TGTGCCGTCAGATCTGGCGGGGGGCACACCGGGGAGCTGTTTTTT	CAVRSGGGHTGELFF
once	TRBV11-1	TRBJ2-3	.	TGTGCCAGCAGCTTGTCATACAGGGCAGATACGCAGTATTTT	CASSLSYRADTQYF
once	TRBV28	TRBJ1-2	.	TGTGCCAGCAGTTCCCCATCTAAGGGTCGGGGCTATGGCTACACCTTC	CASSSPSKGRGYGYTF
.	TRBV6-2/TRBV6-3	TRBJ2-2	.	TGTGCCAGCAGTCCCGCCAGGAGAACTAACACCGGGGAGCTGTTTTTT	CASSPARRTNTGELFF
.	TRBV5-1	TRBJ1-2	TRBD1	TGCGCCAGCAGCTCGGAGACAGGGAACTATGGCTACACCTTC	CASSSETGNYGYTF
.	TRBV24-1	TRBJ1-5	TRBD1	TGTGCCACCAGCCCGGGACAGGGAAATCAGCCCCAGCATTTT	CATSPGQGNQPQHF
.	TRBV11-2	TRBJ1-2	.	TGTGCCAGCAGCTCCCCCGGCTCCTCTAGAGGCTACACCTTC	CASSSPGSSRGYTF
.	TRBV9	TRBJ1-6	.	TGTGCCAGCAGCGTAGCTGGAGTGGGGGATTCACCCCTCCACTTT	CASSVAGVGDSPLHF
.	TRBV4-2	TRBJ2-7	TRBD1	TGTGCCAGCAGCCAAGATTGGGGTCGGGACAGGGTAAAAGAGCAGTACTTC	CASSQDWGRDRVKEQYF
once	TRBV12-3/TRBV12-4	TRBJ1-1	.	TGTGCCAGCAGTTTCATTCGGAGTAAAGCTTTCTTT	CASSFIRSKAFF
.	TRBV4-1	TRBJ2-3	TRBD1	TGCGCCAGCAGCCAAGGGGGGACAGGGCCAGATACGCAGTATTTT	CASSQGGTGPDTQYF
.	TRBV3-1/TRBV3-2	TRBJ1-2	.	TGTGCCAGCAGCCCTTCGGACGCGTATAACTATGGCTACACCTTC	CASSPSDAYNYGYTF
.	TRBV4-1	TRBJ1-4	TRBD1	TGCGCCAGCAGCCCTCCCGACAGGGGGCTTTTTGAAAAACTGTTTTTT	CASSPPDRGLFEKLFF
.	TRBV19	TRBJ1-6	.	TGTGCCAGTAGTCCCCCTGGCGCAGGATCACCCCTCCACTTT	CASSPPGAGSPLHF
.	TRBV28	TRBJ2-3	.	TGTGCCAGCAGTTTACGGGACCCCCCTCGGGATACGCAGTATTTT	CASSLRDPPRDTQYF
.	TRBV2	TRBJ1-5	TRBD1	TGTGCCAGCAGTGAACGGACAGGGATGGGCAATCAGCCCCAGCATTTT	CASSERTGMGNQPQHF
.	TRBV6-5	TRBJ1-1	.	TGTGCCAGCAGTCTTACAGGGAAAGCGAACACTGAAGCTTTCTTT	CASSLTGKANTEAFF
once	TRBV16	TRBJ2-2	.	TGTGCCAGCACCCTTCGAGGGGACACCGGGGAGCTGTTTTTT	CASTLRGDTGELFF
once	TRBV10-2	TRBJ1-1	TRBD1	TGCGCCATCAGTCCGACAGGGTCGGGCACTGAAGCTTTCTTT	CAISPTGSGTEAFF
.	TRBV5-5	TRBJ2-7	.	TGTGCCAGCAGCTTGGGAAGGGAGTACGAGCAGTACTTC	CASSLGREYEQYF
.	TRBV10-2	TRBJ1-1	.	TGCGCCAGCAGTGGGGGGGGCACTGAAGCTTTCTTT	CASSGGGTEAFF
.	TRBV15	TRBJ1-6	TRBD1	TGTGCCACCAGGAACCGGGACAGCACCTATAATTCACCCCTCCACTTT	CATRNRDSTYNSPLHF
.	TRBV6-4	TRBJ1-2	.	TGTGCCAGCAGTGAAGGGCAGGGAGGGAACTATGGCTACACCTTC	CASSEGQGGNYGYTF
.	TRBV28	TRBJ1-2	TRBD1	TGTGCCAGCAGCCCGGACAGGGAGATGGGGGGGCTTTATGGCTACACCTTC	CASSPDREMGGLYGYTF
.	TRBV9	TRBJ2-2	.	TGTGCCAGCAGCGTAGAGAGTGGTGGGGGGCCAGGCGGGGAGCTGTTTTTT	CASSVESGGGPGGELFF
.	TRBV11-2	TRBJ1-5	TRBD1	TGTGCCAGCAGCGCAGGGACAGGGTCTTTGAGCAATCAGCCCCAGCATTTT	CASSAGTGSLSNQPQHF
.	TRBV5-1	TRBJ2-3	TRBD2	TGCGCCAGCAGCTTGGGATATAGCGGGGGGGCAGATACGCAGTATTTT	CASSLGYSGGADTQYF